This record concerns one T cell receptor beta chain sequence. As yet, its antigen is unknown. The PCR used 60 Vbeta and 13 Jbeta primers. The table came from immunoSEQ multiplex PCR; TCRdb's copy has only in-frame clones and leaves some out. This sample has some 180,000 clones, with 85% found just once. The CDR3 spans 11 residues. Between the trimmed V and J ends, which lost 4 bases and 4 bases, there was a span of 3 bases. Germline V lookup: CDR1 SNHLY, CDR2 FYNNEI. This entry is derived from a study of cytomegalovirus exposure and HLA in healthy donors. Study-level findings and limits: With further analysis later on, most CMV-associated TCR beta chains appeared HLA-restricted. The study labeled 150 to 200 TCR beta chains cytomegalovirus-associated. V- and J-gene trimming of TCR beta was linked (in a later analysis) to a missense DCLRE1C variant.

This receptor was identified in a woman aged 45 to 65 in good health and CMV-seronegative. Sequencing input: PBMCs. The chain uses TRBV2 and TRBJ2-3; the D is unclear. The chain's CDR3 is CASSASDTQYF. The CDR3 DNA reads TGTGCCAGCAGTGCCTCAGATACGCAGTATTTT.